The 22 T cell receptor beta chains reported below all come from one sample, sequenced in a study of untreated major depressive disorder. Assay: immunoSEQ multiplex PCR; the TCRdb copy retains only in-frame clones and omits some. Of roughly 13,000 clones in the sample, about 90% were seen once. Study conclusions and caveats: Depressed patients' CD4+ T cells carried increased TRBV05-01 (Vbeta 5.1) usage versus control CD4+ T cells.

Which antigens these TCRs recognize remains unknown. The sample comprised CD4+ T cells from PBMCs. These receptors originate from a woman aged 30 to 39 with major depressive disorder.

The V call is TRBV18, the J call TRBJ2-1; either TRBD1 or TRBD2 may fit D (5 bases each). Trimming pared 1 base from V and 5 bases from J, leaving 9 bases between. Germline-derived CDR1 and CDR2 are KGHSH and LQKENI. The CDR3 length is 14 residues. This CDR3 is CASSPLRGDNEQFF. CDR3 nucleotide sequence: TGTGCCAGCTCACCACTTAGGGGAGACAATGAGCAGTTCTTC.

This chain links TRBV12-5 with TRBJ1-3, with 7 nucleotides matching TRBD1. The CDR3 contains 18 residues. Trimming removed 7 bases from V and 0 bases from J; junction bases left unmatched: 15. The germline gives CDR1 LGHNT, CDR2 FRNRAP. The chain's CDR3 is CASAEILDRRNSGNTIYF. CDR3 nucleotide sequence: TGTGCTAGTGCCGAAATCCTGGACAGGCGAAACTCTGGAAACACCATATATTTT.

This chain links TRBV5-4 with TRBJ2-2; TRBD2 agrees at 9 bases. Germline CDR1 reads SGHNT; CDR2 reads YYREEE (reference sequence). V was pared by 0 bases and J by 4 bases, with 4 bases of the junction left unmatched. CDR3 length: 16 amino acids. The CDR3 sequence is CASSLGSGSITGELFF. The CDR3 DNA sequence: TGTGCCAGCAGCTTGGGTAGCGGGAGTATCACCGGGGAGCTGTTTTTT.

The chain is built from TRBV5-1 and TRBJ1-5; 11 bases are a match to TRBD1. The CDR3 runs 15 residues. Germline V gene data show CDR1 as SGHRS and CDR2 as YFSETQ. V shed 3 bases and J 8 bases; nucleotides not matched to a gene: 7. The CDR3 sequence is CASSSGTGGGKPQHF. The CDR3 DNA follows: TGCGCCAGCAGCTCCGGGACAGGGGGAGGGAAGCCCCAGCATTTT.

V usage is TRBV29-1 and J usage is TRBJ1-2; D gene uncertain. The CDR3 length is 11 residues. Trimming shortened V by 4 bases and J by 7 bases, and 10 bases separated the two germline ends. Germline-derived CDR1 and CDR2 are SQVTM and ANQGSEA. The CDR3 nucleotides read TGCAGCGTTGCTACGGGTGGTGGCTACACCTTC. Protein sequence: CSVATGGGYTF.

V gene TRBV7-9 combines with J gene TRBJ1-1; D is ambiguous. V lost 1 base, J lost 7 bases, and 10 bases lay in between. The CDR3 runs to 13 residues. Germline values: CDR1 SEHNR, CDR2 FQNEAQ (reference sequence). CDR3 residues: CASSLEAVSEAFF. The CDR3 DNA sequence: TGTGCCAGCAGCTTAGAGGCGGTCAGTGAAGCTTTCTTT.

V usage is TRBV11-2 and J usage is TRBJ1-5, with 9 bases that match TRBD1. The length of the CDR3 is 19 residues. Losses at the gene ends were 1 base for V and 0 bases for J; bases not matched to a gene: 10. Germline V gene data show CDR1 as SGHAT and CDR2 as FQNNGV. Here the CDR3 DNA reads TGTGCCAGCAGCTTAGGGCCGGGACAGGGTTCGTTTAGCAATCAGCCCCAGCATTTT. Translation: CASSLGPGQGSFSNQPQHF.

V usage is TRBV11-2 and J usage is TRBJ1-1; D remains ambiguous. Germline CDR1 is SGHAT and CDR2 is FQNNGV. Trimming stripped 1 base from V and 12 bases from J, with 3 bases between. The CDR3 consists of 9 residues. The CDR3 DNA reads TGTGCCAGCAGCTTAGGAACTTTCTTT. It is translated as CASSLGTFF.

The rearrangement uses TRBV2 and TRBJ2-4; 7 bases agree with TRBD1. Trimming took 6 bases from V and 2 from J; bases not matched to a gene: 7. This CDR3 has 15 residues. Germline V gene sequence: CDR1 SNHLY, CDR2 FYNNEI. The CDR3 coding sequence is TGTGCCAGCAGCGGTGAACAGGGGTCCAAAAACATTCAGTACTTC. Protein sequence: CASSGEQGSKNIQYF.

This chain links TRBV27 with TRBJ2-6; the D gene could be TRBD1 or TRBD2 (6 bases each). Germline CDR1 is MNHEY and CDR2 is SMNVEV (reference sequence). The CDR3 runs 18 residues. V lost 3 bases and J 0 bases, leaving 15 bases between the germline ends. CDR3 nucleotide sequence: TGTGCCAGCAGTTTTCTGGGCAGGGGAGGCTCTGGGGCCAACGTCCTGACTTTC. Translated: CASSFLGRGGSGANVLTF.

The table lists this clone with a count of one. The chain combines TRBV5-1 with TRBJ2-2, with D unresolved. Germline V gives CDR1 SGHRS, CDR2 YFSETQ. The CDR3 length is 13 residues. V shed 6 bases and J shed 0 bases, with 6 bases lying between them. CDR3 in DNA: TGCGCCAGCACCAGGACGAACACCGGGGAGCTGTTTTTT. Translated, it gives CASTRTNTGELFF.

The genes are TRBV5-1 and TRBJ2-5, with TRBD1 matching over 8 bases. V gave up 6 bases and J gave up 1 base; unmatched junction bases: 8. The CDR3 is 15 residues long. In germline, CDR1 is SGHRS, CDR2 YFSETQ. CDR3 sequence reads: CASTIGGQGQETQYF. CDR3 coding DNA: TGCGCCAGCACCATTGGCGGACAGGGCCAAGAGACCCAGTACTTC.

The chain employs TRBV5-1 and TRBJ2-1, with a tentative D call TRBD2 (6 bases). V gave up 5 bases and J gave up 3 bases, with 15 bases separating them. The CDR3 totals 15 residues. In germline, CDR1 is SGHRS, CDR2 YFSETQ. This CDR3 is CASRIEGGDYNEQFF. The CDR3 nucleotides are TGCGCCAGCAGAATTGAGGGAGGAGACTACAATGAGCAGTTCTTC.

The chain recombines TRBV10-3 with TRBJ1-4; D is unclear. Germline loops: CDR1 ENHRY, CDR2 SYGVKD. Deletions cut 5 bases from V and 0 bases from J, with 10 bases between. The CDR3 contains 15 residues. CDR3 sequence reads: CAISNLNSTNEKLFF. The CDR3 bases are TGTGCCATCAGTAACTTAAACTCAACTAATGAAAAACTGTTTTTT.

The rearrangement links TRBV5-1 to TRBJ2-3; maybe TRBD1 (6 bases). The germline CDR1 and CDR2 sequences are SGHRS and YFSETQ. This CDR3 region has 16 residues. The V gene lost 0 bases and the J gene lost 4 bases, with 15 bases spanning the gap. The CDR3 region is CASSLGSGGRADTQYF. In nucleotides, the CDR3 is TGCGCCAGCAGCTTGGGGTCTGGGGGCCGCGCAGATACGCAGTATTTT.

V gene TRBV15 combines with J gene TRBJ1-2; D unclear. V was cut by 2 bases and J by 2 bases, with 9 bases left in between. Germline CDR1 LNHNV, CDR2 YYDKDF (reference sequence). The CDR3 is 14 amino acids. DNA for the CDR3: TGTGCCACCAGCAGAATTGCCGGGAACTATGGCTACACCTTC. Translation gives CATSRIAGNYGYTF. Full variable domain (remainder filled in from reference TRBV15 and TRBJ1-2): DAMVIQNPRYQVTQFGKPVTLSCSQTLNHNVMYWYQQKSSQAPKLLFHYYDKDFNNEADTPDNFQSRRPNTSFCFLDIRSPGLGDTAMYLCATSRIAGNYGYTFGSGTRLTVV.

The V gene is TRBV27, the J gene TRBJ1-5, with D perhaps matching TRBD1 (5 bases). The CDR3 sequence is 16 residues long. V was trimmed by 3 bases and J by 0 bases, leaving 12 bases between them. Germline lookup yields CDR1 MNHEY and CDR2 SMNVEV (reference sequence). The CDR3 is CASSLLGQYSNQPQHF. CDR3 bases: TGTGCCAGCAGTTTGCTAGGACAATATAGCAATCAGCCCCAGCATTTT.

This rearrangement joins TRBV6-1 to TRBJ2-5; D is possibly TRBD1 (6 bases). The CDR3 is made up of 15 amino acids. Per germline, CDR1 MNHNS and CDR2 SASEGT. The germline V and J ends were trimmed by 8 bases and 2 bases, with 18 bases remaining between them. In nucleotides, the CDR3 is TGTGCCAGCGGTAGGGGGAGTTTTGGTCAAGAGACCCAGTACTTC. Translated, it gives CASGRGSFGQETQYF.

V usage is TRBV12-5 and J usage is TRBJ1-3; D ambiguous. Germline V gene data show CDR1 as LGHNT and CDR2 as FRNRAP. The CDR3 contains 16 residues. With 0 bases removed from V and 6 bases from J, the gap between germline ends came to 15 bases. CDR3 amino acids: CASGLVRRAWANTIYF. CDR3 DNA: TGTGCTAGTGGTTTGGTGAGGCGGGCGTGGGCAAACACCATATATTTT.

Concerning this clone itself: The junction departs from germline at one end; a sequencing error may be responsible. V is TRBV7-9 and J is TRBJ1-4, with D unresolved. The CDR3 is made up of 14 amino acids. The germline CDR1 and CDR2 sequences are SEHNR and FQNEAQ (reference sequence). CDR3 sequence reads: CASSLAATNEKLFF. CDR3 coding DNA: TGTGCCAGCAGTTTAGCGGCAACTAATGAAAAACTGTTTTTT.

The chain recombines TRBV7-8 with TRBJ2-3; D ambiguous. V gave up 3 bases and J gave up 0 bases, with 13 bases separating them. This CDR3 spans 16 amino acids. From germline, CDR1 is SGHVS and CDR2 FQNEAQ. In DNA, the CDR3 is TGTGCCAGCAGCTTTGGCCAGAAATCTAGCACAGATACGCAGTATTTT. Amino acids: CASSFGQKSSTDTQYF.

The chain joins TRBV5-1 to TRBJ1-1; no clear D gene. V lost 7 bases and J lost 0, with 10 bases in between. The CDR3 is 13 amino acids. The V gene's germline CDR1 is SGHRS and CDR2 YFSETQ. The CDR3 sequence: CASGLTMNTEAFF. CDR3 DNA: TGCGCCAGCGGGTTGACCATGAACACTGAAGCTTTCTTT.